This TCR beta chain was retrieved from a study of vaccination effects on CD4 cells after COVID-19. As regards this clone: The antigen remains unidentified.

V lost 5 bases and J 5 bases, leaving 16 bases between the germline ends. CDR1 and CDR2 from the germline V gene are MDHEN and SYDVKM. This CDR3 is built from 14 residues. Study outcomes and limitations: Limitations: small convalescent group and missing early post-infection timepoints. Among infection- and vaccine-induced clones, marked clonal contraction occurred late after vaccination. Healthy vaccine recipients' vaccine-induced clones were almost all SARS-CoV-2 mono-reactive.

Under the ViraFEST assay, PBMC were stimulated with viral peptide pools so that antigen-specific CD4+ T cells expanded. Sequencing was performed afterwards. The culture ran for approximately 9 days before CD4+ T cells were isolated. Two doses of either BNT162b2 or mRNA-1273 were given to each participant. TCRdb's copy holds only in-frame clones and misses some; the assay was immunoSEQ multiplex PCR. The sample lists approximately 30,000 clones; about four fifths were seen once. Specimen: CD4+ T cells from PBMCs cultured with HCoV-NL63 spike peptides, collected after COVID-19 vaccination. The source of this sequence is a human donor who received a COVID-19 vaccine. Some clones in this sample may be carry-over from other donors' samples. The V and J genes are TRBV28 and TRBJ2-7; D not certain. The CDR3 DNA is TGTGCCAGCAGTCCTAGTGGCGCTGTCCACGAGCAGTACGTC. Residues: CASSPSGAVHEQYV.